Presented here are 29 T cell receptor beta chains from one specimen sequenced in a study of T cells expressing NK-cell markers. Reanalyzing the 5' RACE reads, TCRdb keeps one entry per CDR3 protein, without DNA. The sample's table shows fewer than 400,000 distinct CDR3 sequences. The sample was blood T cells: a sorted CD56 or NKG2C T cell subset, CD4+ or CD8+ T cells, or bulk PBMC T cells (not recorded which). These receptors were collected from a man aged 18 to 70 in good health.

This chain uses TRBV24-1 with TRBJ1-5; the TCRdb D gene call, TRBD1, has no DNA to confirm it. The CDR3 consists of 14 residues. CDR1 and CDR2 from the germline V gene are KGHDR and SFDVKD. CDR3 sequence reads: CATSDPTDWGPQHF.

This CDR3 reads CASSQMVSGANVLTF. The chain is built from TRBV3-1 and TRBJ2-6. The length of the CDR3 is 15 residues. CDR1 LGHDT and CDR2 YNNKEL come from the germline V gene (reference sequence).

CDR3 protein: CASSEGIGQGYEQYF. This chain links TRBV6-1 with TRBJ2-7; the D call of TRBD1 rests on TCRdb alone, since no DNA is present to check it. This CDR3 comprises 15 residues. Germline values: CDR1 MNHNS, CDR2 SASEGT.

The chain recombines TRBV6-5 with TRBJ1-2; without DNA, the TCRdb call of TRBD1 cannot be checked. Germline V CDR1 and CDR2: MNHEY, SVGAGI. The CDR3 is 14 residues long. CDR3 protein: CASSYSRQGWGYTF.

The CDR3 reads CASSFAPAEAFF. The J gene is TRBJ1-1, the V gene TRBV28; TCRdb names TRBD1, which stays unverified in the absence of DNA. The germline V gene has CDR1 MDHEN and CDR2 SYDVKM. This CDR3 is 12 amino acids long.

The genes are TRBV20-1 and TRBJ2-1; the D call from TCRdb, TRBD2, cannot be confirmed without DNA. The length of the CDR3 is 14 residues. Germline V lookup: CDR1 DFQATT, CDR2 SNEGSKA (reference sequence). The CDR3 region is CSAIGLITYNEQFF.

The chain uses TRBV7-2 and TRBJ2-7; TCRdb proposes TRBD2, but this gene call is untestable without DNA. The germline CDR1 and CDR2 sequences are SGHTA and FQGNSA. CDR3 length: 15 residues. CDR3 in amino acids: CASSLYGTIQYEQYF.

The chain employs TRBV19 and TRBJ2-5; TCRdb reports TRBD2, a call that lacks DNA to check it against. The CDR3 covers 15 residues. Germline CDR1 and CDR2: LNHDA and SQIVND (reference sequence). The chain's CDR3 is CASSISGGKKETQYF. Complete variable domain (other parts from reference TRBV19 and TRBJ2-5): DGGITQSPKYLFRKEGQNVTLSCEQNLNHDAMYWYRQDPGQGLRLIYYSQIVNDFQKGDIAEGYSVSREKKESFPLTVTSAQKNPTAFYLCASSISGGKKETQYFGPGTRLLVL.

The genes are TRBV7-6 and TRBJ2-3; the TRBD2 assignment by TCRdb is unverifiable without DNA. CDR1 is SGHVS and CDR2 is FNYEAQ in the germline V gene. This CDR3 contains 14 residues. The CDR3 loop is CASSFTSLADTQYF.

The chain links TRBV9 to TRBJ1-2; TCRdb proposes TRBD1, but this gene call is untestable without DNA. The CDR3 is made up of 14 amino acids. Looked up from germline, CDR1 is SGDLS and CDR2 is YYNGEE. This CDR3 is CASSVGSGLTGYTF.

CDR3 loop: CATSLLPGLAFF. The rearrangement links TRBV2 to TRBJ2-2. The CDR3 contains 12 residues. Germline lookup yields CDR1 SNHLY and CDR2 FYNNEI.

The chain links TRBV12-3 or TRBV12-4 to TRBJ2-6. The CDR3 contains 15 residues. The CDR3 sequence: CASSRTPSGANVLTF.

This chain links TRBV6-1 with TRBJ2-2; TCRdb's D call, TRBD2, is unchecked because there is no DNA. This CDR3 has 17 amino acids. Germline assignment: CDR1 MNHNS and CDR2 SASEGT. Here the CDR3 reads CASSVRPGLAWTGELFF.

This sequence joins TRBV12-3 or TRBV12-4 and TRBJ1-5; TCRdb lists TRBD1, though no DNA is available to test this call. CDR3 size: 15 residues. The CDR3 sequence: CASSLVQGSNQPQHF.

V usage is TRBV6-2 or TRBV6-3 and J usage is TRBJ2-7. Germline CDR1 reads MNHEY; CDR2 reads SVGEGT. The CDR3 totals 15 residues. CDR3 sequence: CASSYSRTLDYEQYF.

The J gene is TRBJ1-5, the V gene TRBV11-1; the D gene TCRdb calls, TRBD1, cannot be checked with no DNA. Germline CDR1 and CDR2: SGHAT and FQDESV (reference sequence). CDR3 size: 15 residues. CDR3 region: CASSQNQGGTQPQHF.

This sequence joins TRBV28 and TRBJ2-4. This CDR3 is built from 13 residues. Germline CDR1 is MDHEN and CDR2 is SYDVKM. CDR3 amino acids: CASSFPTLNIQYF.

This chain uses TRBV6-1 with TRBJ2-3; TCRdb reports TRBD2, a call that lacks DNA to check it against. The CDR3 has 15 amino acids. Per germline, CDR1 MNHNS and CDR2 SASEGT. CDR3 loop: CASRKGLSSTDTQYF.

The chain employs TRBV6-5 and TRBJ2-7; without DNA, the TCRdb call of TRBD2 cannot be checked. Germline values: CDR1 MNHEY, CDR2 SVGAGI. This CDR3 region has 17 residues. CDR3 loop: CASSYILAVGWDYEQYF.

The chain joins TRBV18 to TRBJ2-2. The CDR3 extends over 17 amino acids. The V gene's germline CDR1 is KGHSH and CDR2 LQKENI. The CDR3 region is CASSPPWGDRNTGELFF.

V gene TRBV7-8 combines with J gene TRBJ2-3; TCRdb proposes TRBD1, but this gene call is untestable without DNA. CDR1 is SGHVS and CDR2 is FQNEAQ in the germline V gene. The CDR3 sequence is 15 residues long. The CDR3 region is CASSVTPYITDTQYF.

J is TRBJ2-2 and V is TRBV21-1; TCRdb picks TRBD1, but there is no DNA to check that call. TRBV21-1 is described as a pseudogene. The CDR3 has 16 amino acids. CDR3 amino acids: CASSKSDRVSTGELFF.

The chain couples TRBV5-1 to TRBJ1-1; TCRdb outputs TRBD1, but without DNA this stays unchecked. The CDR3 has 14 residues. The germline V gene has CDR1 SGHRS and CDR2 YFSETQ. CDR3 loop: CASSGATGDTEAFF. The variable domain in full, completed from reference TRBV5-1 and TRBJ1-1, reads KAGVTQTPRYLIKTRGQQVTLSCSPISGHRSVSWYQQTPGQGLQFLFEYFSETQRNKGNFPGRFSGRQFSNSRSEMNVSTLELGDSALYLCASSGATGDTEAFFGQGTRLTVV.

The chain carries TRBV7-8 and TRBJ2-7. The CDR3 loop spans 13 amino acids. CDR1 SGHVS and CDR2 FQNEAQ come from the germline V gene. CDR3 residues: CASSLGESRKQYF.

CDR3 in amino acids: CATSITGGDTQYF. The gene calls are TRBV24-1 and TRBJ2-3; with no DNA, the TCRdb D assignment of TRBD1 cannot be verified. The CDR3 consists of 13 residues. The V gene's germline CDR1 is KGHDR and CDR2 SFDVKD.

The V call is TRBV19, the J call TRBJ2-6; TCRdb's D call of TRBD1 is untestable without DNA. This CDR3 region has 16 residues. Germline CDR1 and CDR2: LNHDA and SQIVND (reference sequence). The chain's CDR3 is CASTATGQPGANVLTF.

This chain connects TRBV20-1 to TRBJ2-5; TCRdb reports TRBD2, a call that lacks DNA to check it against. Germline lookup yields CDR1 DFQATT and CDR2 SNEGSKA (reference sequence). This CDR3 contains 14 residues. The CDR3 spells CSVLGLVEGKTQYF.

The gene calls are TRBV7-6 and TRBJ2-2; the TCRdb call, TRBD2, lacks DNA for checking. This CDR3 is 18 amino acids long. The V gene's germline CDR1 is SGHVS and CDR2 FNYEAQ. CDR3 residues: CASSLDGWRLAAAGELFF.

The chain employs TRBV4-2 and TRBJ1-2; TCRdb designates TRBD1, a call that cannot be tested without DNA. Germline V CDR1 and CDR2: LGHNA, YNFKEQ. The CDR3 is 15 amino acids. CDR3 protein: CASSQAREPLYGYTF.